One sample yielded the 8 T cell receptor beta chains listed below, sequenced in a study of cytomegalovirus exposure and HLA in healthy donors. With 60 Vbeta and 13 Jbeta primers, the PCR was carried out. Only in-frame clones appear in the TCRdb table, and some are missing; sequencing was by immunoSEQ multiplex PCR. The data show around 65,000 clones, 85% seen once. Source material: PBMCs. Source of these receptors: a female donor in good health and CMV-seronegative.

This clone was counted only a few times. The gene calls are TRBV9 and TRBJ2-7; D is perhaps TRBD1 (6 bases). V was cut by 4 bases and J by 1 base, with 15 bases left in between. The CDR3 is 15 amino acids. Germline values: CDR1 SGDLS, CDR2 YYNGEE. CDR3 loop: CASSFGTPGSYEQYF. CDR3 coding DNA: TGTGCCAGCAGCTTCGGGACACCTGGGTCCTACGAGCAGTACTTC.

The V call is TRBV11-2, the J call TRBJ1-1, with 8 nucleotides matching TRBD1. This CDR3 is 14 amino acids long. V was pared by 6 bases and J by 5 bases, with 8 bases of the junction left unmatched. Germline V lookup: CDR1 SGHAT, CDR2 FQNNGV. The CDR3 DNA reads as TGTGCCAGCAGGGAATACAGGGGGGAGACTGAAGCTTTCTTT. Protein sequence: CASREYRGETEAFF.

In this sample, this clone turned up once. V is TRBV5-6 and J is TRBJ2-1; TRBD2 matches 8 bases. The CDR3 totals 16 residues. Germline V lookup: CDR1 SGHDT, CDR2 YYEEEE. V trimming: 2 bases; J trimming: 8 bases; junction bases outside the gene matches: 12. CDR3 sequence reads: CASSFRPGGLGDEQFF. DNA of the CDR3: TGTGCCAGCAGCTTTCGCCCGGGGGGGCTTGGGGATGAGCAGTTCTTC.

This clone was counted only a few times. V and J are TRBV4-1 and TRBJ1-1; 8 nucleotides agree with TRBD1. The ends lost 1 base at V and 1 base at J; junction bases unmatched: 2. The germline gives CDR1 MGHRA, CDR2 YSYEKL. This CDR3 spans 15 amino acids. This chain's CDR3 is CASSQGTGPNTEAFF. The DNA of the CDR3 is TGCGCCAGCAGCCAAGGGACAGGGCCGAACACTGAAGCTTTCTTT.

Turning to this clone: The germline gene is not matched at one end of the junction; a read error may be the cause. V and J are TRBV7-7 and TRBJ2-1; 13 bases agree with TRBD2. CDR3 length: 16 residues. The germline V gene encodes CDR1 SSHAT and CDR2 FNYEAQ (reference sequence). The CDR3 coding sequence is TGTGCTAGCAGCTCTGGGACTAGCGGGGCCAACAATGAGCAGTTCTTC. Encoded protein: CASSSGTSGANNEQFF.

CDR3 nucleotides: TGTGCCAGCAGCGTAGCGACTAGCGGGGGGGCCGGCACAGATACGCAGTATTTT. This codes for CASSVATSGGAGTDTQYF. The J gene is TRBJ2-3, the V gene TRBV9; 14 bases line up with TRBD2. This CDR3 comprises 18 residues. With 0 bases clipped from V and 1 base from J, the junction kept 4 bases outside the gene matches. Germline V gives CDR1 SGDLS, CDR2 YYNGEE.

The chain uses TRBV30 and TRBJ1-1, with D tentatively TRBD1 (5 bases). CDR3 length equals 14 residues. CDR1 is GTSNPN and CDR2 is SVGIG in the germline V gene (reference sequence). Trimming removed 2 bases at V and 9 bases at J, with 19 bases between. The DNA for the CDR3 is TGTGCCTGGAGTTGGGATGAACAGGTTTCTAAAGCTTTCTTT. Translated: CAWSWDEQVSKAFF.

The rearrangement uses TRBV28 and TRBJ2-7; perhaps TRBD2 as D (6 bases). CDR1 MDHEN and CDR2 SYDVKM come from the germline V gene. The CDR3 is made up of 16 amino acids. V dropped 7 bases and J dropped 4 bases, with 23 bases sitting between them. CDR3 protein: CASMVQKGTAYYEQYF. CDR3 DNA sequence: TGTGCCAGCATGGTTCAGAAAGGGACTGCGTATTACGAGCAGTACTTC.